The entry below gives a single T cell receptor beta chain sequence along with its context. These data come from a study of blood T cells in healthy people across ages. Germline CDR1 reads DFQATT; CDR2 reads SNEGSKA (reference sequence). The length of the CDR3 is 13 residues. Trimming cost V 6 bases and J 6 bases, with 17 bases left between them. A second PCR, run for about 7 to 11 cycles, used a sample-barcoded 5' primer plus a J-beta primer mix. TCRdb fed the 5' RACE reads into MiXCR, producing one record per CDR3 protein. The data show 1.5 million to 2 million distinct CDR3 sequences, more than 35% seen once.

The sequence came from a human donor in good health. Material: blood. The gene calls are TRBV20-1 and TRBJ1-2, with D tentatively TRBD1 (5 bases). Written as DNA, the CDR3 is TGCAGTGCCACGCTTAGCCGGGGCCATGGCTACACCTTC. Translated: CSATLSRGHGYTF.